Following are 10 T cell receptor beta chains from one sample sequenced in a study of blood T cell repertoires in COVID-19. Only in-frame clones appear in the TCRdb table, and some are missing; sequencing was by immunoSEQ multiplex PCR. The table lists hundreds of thousands of clones, 70% to 90% of them singletons. Sample: peripheral blood. These receptors were obtained from a woman aged 45-65 years with acute or convalescent COVID-19.

The chain employs TRBV5-4 and TRBJ2-6; tentatively, D is TRBD1 (6 bases). The germline gives CDR1 SGHNT, CDR2 YYREEE (reference sequence). V was pared by 3 bases and J by 1 base, with 23 bases between. The CDR3 is 20 amino acids. The CDR3 DNA sequence: TGTGCCAGCAGCTCGAGAGGCAGGTCAGGGGAAAGATCTGGGGCCAACGTCCTGACTTTC. It is translated as CASSSRGRSGERSGANVLTF.

This clone was observed a single time. The genes are TRBV18 and TRBJ2-1, with 11 bases identical to TRBD2. V shed 3 bases and J 5 bases; nucleotides not matched to a gene: 6. This CDR3 has 16 amino acids. Germline V gene data show CDR1 as KGHSH and CDR2 as LQKENI. CDR3 bases: TGTGCCAGCTCACCCGTCTTAGCGGGGGGGAACAATGAGCAGTTCTTC. This gives the protein CASSPVLAGGNNEQFF.

V gene TRBV6-5 combines with J gene TRBJ2-7; D unresolved. V lost 0 bases, J lost 1 base, and 13 bases lay in between. Per germline, CDR1 MNHEY and CDR2 SVGAGI. CDR3 length equals 16 residues. The CDR3 DNA reads as TGTGCCAGCAGTTACTCTTATGTTGGCAATTCCTACGAGCAGTACTTC. Protein sequence: CASSYSYVGNSYEQYF.

The V and J genes are TRBV7-6 and TRBJ2-7; 7 bases line up with TRBD2. Germline CDR1 reads SGHVS; CDR2 reads FNYEAQ. Trimming took 4 bases from V and 0 from J; bases not matched to a gene: 6. CDR3 length: 15 amino acids. DNA of the CDR3: TGTGCCAGCAGCTCCCGACTAGCAGACTCCTACGAGCAGTACTTC. This sequence encodes CASSSRLADSYEQYF. Full variable domain (outside the CDR3, taken from reference TRBV7-6 and TRBJ2-7): GAGVSQSPRYKVTKRGQDVALRCDPISGHVSLYWYRQALGQGPEFLTYFNYEAQQDKSGLPNDRFSAERPEGSISTLTIQRTEQRDSAMYRCASSSRLADSYEQYFGPGTRLTVT.

This clone was counted many times. V and J are TRBV7-7 and TRBJ1-5; 9 bases line up with TRBD1. The germline gives CDR1 SSHAT, CDR2 FNYEAQ (reference sequence). This CDR3 is built from 16 residues. Trimming took 1 base from V and 1 from J; bases not matched to a gene: 2. CDR3 sequence (DNA): TGTGCCAGCAGCTTAGTGGGGACAGGGAGCAATCAGCCCCAGCATTTT. Amino acid sequence: CASSLVGTGSNQPQHF.

The DNA of the CDR3 is TGTGCCAGCAGGAGTTGGGACAGGGTTGAGGAGACCCAGTACTTC. Translation gives CASRSWDRVEETQYF. The J gene is TRBJ2-5, the V gene TRBV27, with 9 bases aligning to TRBD1. The germline gives CDR1 MNHEY, CDR2 SMNVEV (reference sequence). The CDR3 consists of 15 residues. Trimming took 6 bases from V and 5 from J; bases not matched to a gene: 10.

Only one count was recorded for this clone. This chain links TRBV6-2 or TRBV6-3 with TRBJ2-7; 8 bases line up with TRBD1. CDR3 length equals 14 residues. Germline CDR1 MNHEY, CDR2 SVGEGT. V lost 2 bases and J lost 6; bases outside the gene matches: 6. CDR3 nucleotide sequence: TGTGCCAGCAGTTACGCGAACAGGGGGTTCGAGCAGTACTTC. This encodes CASSYANRGFEQYF.

The rearrangement uses TRBV29-1 and TRBJ1-2; the D gene is possibly TRBD1 (6 bases). CDR1 is SQVTM and CDR2 is ANQGSEA in the germline V gene. The CDR3 has 13 residues. Trimming stripped 6 bases from V and 0 bases from J, with 11 bases between. This chain's CDR3 is CSVLDRANYGYTF. DNA of the CDR3: TGCAGCGTCCTGGACAGAGCTAACTATGGCTACACCTTC.

This clone occurred once. The chain uses TRBV6-1 and TRBJ1-2; perhaps TRBD1 as D (5 bases). Germline lookup yields CDR1 MNHNS and CDR2 SASEGT. V lost 1 base and J lost 4, with 7 bases in between. CDR3 length: 13 amino acids. CDR3 sequence (DNA): TGTGCCAGCAGTGAAGGGGGCGCCTATGGCTACACCTTC. Protein product: CASSEGGAYGYTF.

This chain connects TRBV6-1 to TRBJ2-7; D is perhaps TRBD1 (6 bases). With 1 base removed from V and 3 bases from J, the gap between germline ends came to 22 bases. CDR1 MNHNS and CDR2 SASEGT come from the germline V gene. The CDR3 sequence is 18 residues long. The DNA for the CDR3 is TGTGCCAGCAGTGAAGGATGGCGACCGAGGGACACCCACTACGAGCAGTACTTC. Amino acids: CASSEGWRPRDTHYEQYF.